One and the same sample provided the 19 T cell receptor beta chains below, sequenced in a study of blood T cell repertoires in COVID-19. This table comes from immunoSEQ multiplex PCR, and its TCRdb copy is limited to in-frame clones, with some not included. The sample shows around 50,000 clones, about 92% of them seen only once. Material for sequencing was peripheral blood. The receptors derive from a man between 60 and 70 years old with COVID-19, enrolled during active disease.

This clone appeared a single time. The CDR3 sequence: CASSPSVSGNTIYF. The CDR3 DNA reads TGTGCCAGCTCACCAAGCGTTTCTGGAAACACCATATATTTT. The chain combines TRBV18 with TRBJ1-3; D is ambiguous. This CDR3 contains 14 residues. Trimming cost V 2 bases and J 1 base, with 6 bases left between them. Germline V gene sequence: CDR1 KGHSH, CDR2 LQKENI.

The chain recombines TRBV6-5 with TRBJ1-5, with TRBD1 identical over 10 bases. Losses at the gene ends were 7 bases for V and 5 bases for J; bases not matched to a gene: 8. This CDR3 spans 15 amino acids. Germline CDR1 MNHEY, CDR2 SVGAGI. CDR3 bases: TGTGCCAGCACCCGGGACAGGGGTCCGCATCAGCCCCAGCATTTT. Protein sequence: CASTRDRGPHQPQHF.

The V and J genes are TRBV7-9 and TRBJ1-4, with D maybe TRBD1 (6 bases). Trimming took 5 bases from V and 5 from J, leaving 12 bases between them. CDR1 and CDR2 (germline): SEHNR, FQNEAQ (reference sequence). The CDR3 runs 14 residues. This CDR3 reads CASSMSGQNEKLFF. The CDR3 DNA reads TGTGCCAGCAGCATGTCAGGACAGAATGAAAAACTGTTTTTT.

The chain recombines TRBV7-9 with TRBJ2-7, with 12 bases aligning to TRBD1. Per the germline V gene, CDR1 is SEHNR and CDR2 is FQNEAQ (reference sequence). The V gene end was trimmed by 4 bases and the J gene end by 1 base; junction bases not matched to a gene: 8. There are 17 residues in the CDR3. This chain's CDR3 is CASSSGTGGPPSYEQYF. CDR3 nucleotides: TGTGCCAGCAGCTCCGGGACAGGGGGCCCTCCTTCCTACGAGCAGTACTTC.

The chain joins TRBV5-4 to TRBJ2-5; D might be TRBD2 (6 bases). The CDR3 runs 16 residues. Germline V gives CDR1 SGHNT, CDR2 YYREEE (reference sequence). Trimming removed 0 bases from V and 2 bases from J, with 14 bases in between. In DNA, the CDR3 is TGTGCCAGCAGCTTGGCCGCGGGGCTGCCACAAGAGACCCAGTACTTC. Its translation is CASSLAAGLPQETQYF.

The chain recombines TRBV11-1 with TRBJ2-7, with 7 bases aligning to TRBD1. CDR3 length: 14 residues. CDR1 and CDR2 (germline): SGHAT, FQDESV (reference sequence). Trimming took 3 bases from V and 3 from J; bases not matched to a gene: 5. Written as DNA, the CDR3 is TGTGCCAGCAGCTTCGGGACAGTAGACTACGAGCAGTACTTC. Translation: CASSFGTVDYEQYF.

This clone has just a few counts. CDR3 nucleotides: TGTGCCAGCAGTCCCCGTGGGACAGGGTCGAACGAGCAGTACTTC. Encoded protein: CASSPRGTGSNEQYF. This chain links TRBV28 with TRBJ2-7, with 9 bases fitting TRBD1. This CDR3 contains 15 residues. Germline V gives CDR1 MDHEN, CDR2 SYDVKM. The V segment lost 5 bases and the J segment 5 bases; nucleotides outside the gene matches: 10.

The rearrangement links TRBV30 to TRBJ1-6, with 7 bases identical to TRBD1. Trimming removed 4 bases from V and 7 bases from J; junction bases left unmatched: 1. Germline-derived CDR1 and CDR2 are GTSNPN and SVGIG (reference sequence). The CDR3 extends over 12 amino acids. The chain's CDR3 is CAWNRGNSPLHF. CDR3 DNA sequence: TGTGCCTGGAACAGGGGAAATTCACCCCTCCACTTT.

J is TRBJ2-2 and V is TRBV30; 12 bases agree with TRBD2. This CDR3 has 16 residues. V lost 5 bases to trimming and J lost 0 bases; unmatched junction nucleotides: 4. Germline V gene sequence: CDR1 GTSNPN, CDR2 SVGIG (reference sequence). The CDR3 DNA reads TGTGCCTGGCAGGGACTAGCGGGCGCGAACACCGGGGAGCTGTTTTTT. Protein: CAWQGLAGANTGELFF.

The chain links TRBV19 to TRBJ2-2, with TRBD1 matching 7 bases. The CDR3 contains 16 residues. The junction had 6 bases not matched to a gene; V was cut back by 3 bases and J by 2 bases. Germline V gene sequence: CDR1 LNHDA, CDR2 SQIVND (reference sequence). The CDR3 is CASSIGDSINTGELFF. In nucleotides, the CDR3 is TGTGCCAGTAGTATTGGGGACAGTATTAACACCGGGGAGCTGTTTTTT. The full variable domain, completed using reference TRBV19 and TRBJ2-2, is DGGITQSPKYLFRKEGQNVTLSCEQNLNHDAMYWYRQDPGQGLRLIYYSQIVNDFQKGDIAEGYSVSREKKESFPLTVTSAQKNPTAFYLCASSIGDSINTGELFFGEGSRLTVL.

CDR3 sequence: CASSVHSGRVYNEQFF. CDR3 coding DNA: TGTGCCAGCAGCGTACATAGCGGGAGGGTATACAATGAGCAGTTCTTC. The rearrangement links TRBV9 to TRBJ2-1; 11 nucleotides match TRBD2. This CDR3 contains 16 residues. Germline V gives CDR1 SGDLS, CDR2 YYNGEE. J gave up 4 bases and V 1 base, and 4 bases lay outside the gene matches.

The chain links TRBV25-1 to TRBJ1-3, with D possibly being TRBD1 (5 bases). Per germline, CDR1 MGHDK and CDR2 SYGVNS. Trimming stripped 1 base from V and 0 bases from J, with 10 bases between. The CDR3 is made up of 16 amino acids. CDR3 coding DNA: TGTGCCAGCAGTGAATTAAGGGGCTACTCTGGAAACACCATATATTTT. Encoded protein: CASSELRGYSGNTIYF.

This clone showed up just once. The chain couples TRBV3-1 (or the pseudogene TRBV3-2) to TRBJ1-5; TRBD1 agrees at 7 bases. V lost 3 bases and J lost 7; bases outside the gene matches: 6. CDR3 length: 14 residues. From germline, CDR1 is LGHDT and CDR2 YNNKEL (reference sequence). The CDR3 region is CASSQNRGGQPQHF. The CDR3 nucleotides read TGTGCCAGCAGCCAGAACAGGGGCGGGCAGCCCCAGCATTTT.

This chain joins TRBV4-1 and TRBJ1-5, with D perhaps matching TRBD1 (5 bases). CDR3 length equals 16 residues. Germline assignment: CDR1 MGHRA and CDR2 YSYEKL. V dropped 4 bases and J dropped 1 base, with 14 bases sitting between them. CDR3 sequence: CASSPRMGQSNQPQHF. The CDR3 DNA reads as TGCGCCAGCAGCCCCAGAATGGGGCAGAGCAATCAGCCCCAGCATTTT.

The V and J genes are TRBV18 and TRBJ1-6, with D possibly being TRBD1 (5 bases). The CDR3 has 15 residues. The V gene lost 0 bases and the J gene lost 4 bases, with 7 bases spanning the gap. Germline V gives CDR1 KGHSH, CDR2 LQKENI. The CDR3 here is CASSPPGGYNSPLHF. The CDR3 coding sequence is TGTGCCAGCTCACCACCTGGGGGGTATAATTCACCCCTCCACTTT.

The chain joins TRBV10-3 to TRBJ2-2; weak D call: TRBD1 (7 bases). This CDR3 is 18 amino acids long. V lost 7 bases and J lost 0, with 21 bases in between. The germline V gene encodes CDR1 ENHRY and CDR2 SYGVKD. CDR3 in amino acids: CAIKAQGRTDSNTGELFF. CDR3 DNA sequence: TGTGCCATCAAGGCACAGGGGAGGACCGATTCGAACACCGGGGAGCTGTTTTTT.

The rearrangement uses TRBV4-1 and TRBJ2-2; 7 bases line up with TRBD1. V lost 3 bases and J lost 6; bases outside the gene matches: 7. The CDR3 extends over 15 amino acids. CDR1 MGHRA and CDR2 YSYEKL come from the germline V gene. CDR3 nucleotide sequence: TGCGCCAGCAGCCAGGGACAGAGCAGTGCCGGGGAGCTGTTTTTT. Amino acids: CASSQGQSSAGELFF.

There are a few counts of this clone. V is TRBV11-3 and J is TRBJ2-7; D remains ambiguous. CDR3 length equals 14 residues. Germline V gives CDR1 SGHNT, CDR2 YENEEA. V lost 0 bases and J 0 bases, leaving 6 bases between the germline ends. The CDR3 coding sequence is TGTGCCAGCAGCTTAGAGGCCAACTCCTACGAGCAGTACTTC. This sequence encodes CASSLEANSYEQYF.

This chain uses TRBV5-1 with TRBJ2-7, with TRBD1 identical over 11 bases. Germline V lookup: CDR1 SGHRS, CDR2 YFSETQ. With 3 bases clipped from V and 6 bases from J, the junction kept 5 bases outside the gene matches. The CDR3 runs 14 residues. The CDR3 DNA is TGCGCCAGCAGCTCCTGGACAGGGGGCAGCGAGCAGTACTTC. Translation: CASSSWTGGSEQYF.